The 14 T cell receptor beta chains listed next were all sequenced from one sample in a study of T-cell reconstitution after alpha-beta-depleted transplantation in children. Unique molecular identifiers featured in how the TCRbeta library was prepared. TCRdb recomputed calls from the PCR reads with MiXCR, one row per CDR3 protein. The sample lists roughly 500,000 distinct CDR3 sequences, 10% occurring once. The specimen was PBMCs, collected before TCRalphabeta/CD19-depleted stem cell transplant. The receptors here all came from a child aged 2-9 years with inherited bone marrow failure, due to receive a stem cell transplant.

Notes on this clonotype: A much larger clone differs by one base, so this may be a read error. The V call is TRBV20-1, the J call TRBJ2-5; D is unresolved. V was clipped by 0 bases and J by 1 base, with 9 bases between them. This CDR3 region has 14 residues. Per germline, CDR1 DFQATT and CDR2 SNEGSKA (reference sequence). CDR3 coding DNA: TGCAGTGCTAGAGATCTACAGTGCCAAGAGACCCAGTACTTC. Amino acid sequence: CSARDLQCQETQYF.

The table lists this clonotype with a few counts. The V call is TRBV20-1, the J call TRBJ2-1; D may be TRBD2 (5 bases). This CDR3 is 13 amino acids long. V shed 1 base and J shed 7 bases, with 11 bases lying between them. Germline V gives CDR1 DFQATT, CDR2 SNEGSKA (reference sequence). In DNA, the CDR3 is TGCAGTGCTAGAGTCCTAGCTCGAAATGAGCAGTTCTTC. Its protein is CSARVLARNEQFF.

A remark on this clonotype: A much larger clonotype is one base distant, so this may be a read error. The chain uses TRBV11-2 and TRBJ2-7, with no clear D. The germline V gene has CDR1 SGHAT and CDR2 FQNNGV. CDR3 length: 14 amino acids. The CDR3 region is CASSLVGGEHERYF. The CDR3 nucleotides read TGTGCCAGCAGCTTAGTGGGTGGGGAACACGAGCGGTACTTC.

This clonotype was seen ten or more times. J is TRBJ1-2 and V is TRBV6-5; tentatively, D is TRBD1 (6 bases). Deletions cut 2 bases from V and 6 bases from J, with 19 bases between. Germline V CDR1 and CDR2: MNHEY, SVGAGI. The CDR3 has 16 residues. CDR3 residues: CASSYDPLGGADGYTF. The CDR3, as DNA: TGTGCCAGCAGTTACGACCCCCTCGGGGGGGCGGATGGCTACACCTTC.

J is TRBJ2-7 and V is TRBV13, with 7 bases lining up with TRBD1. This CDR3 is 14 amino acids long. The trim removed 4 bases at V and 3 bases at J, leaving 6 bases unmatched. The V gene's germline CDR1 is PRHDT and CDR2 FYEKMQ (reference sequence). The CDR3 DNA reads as TGTGCCAGCAGCTACGGGACAGATATCTACGAGCAGTACTTC. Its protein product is CASSYGTDIYEQYF.

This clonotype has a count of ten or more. The CDR3 sequence is CASSLGSGCPNPTEAFF. The CDR3 DNA sequence: TGCGCCAGCAGCTTGGGGTCGGGGTGTCCAAATCCCACTGAAGCTTTCTTT. The V call is TRBV5-1, the J call TRBJ1-1; D is undetermined. CDR3 size: 17 residues. V lost 0 bases, J lost 4 bases, and 19 bases lay in between. Germline V gene lookup returns CDR1 SGHRS and CDR2 YFSETQ.

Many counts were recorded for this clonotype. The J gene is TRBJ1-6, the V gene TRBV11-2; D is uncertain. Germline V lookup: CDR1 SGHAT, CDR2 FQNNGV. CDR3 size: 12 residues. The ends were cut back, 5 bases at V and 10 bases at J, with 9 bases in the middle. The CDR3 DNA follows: TGTGCCAGCAGCAGCCGGCGGTCACCCCTCCACTTT. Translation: CASSSRRSPLHF.

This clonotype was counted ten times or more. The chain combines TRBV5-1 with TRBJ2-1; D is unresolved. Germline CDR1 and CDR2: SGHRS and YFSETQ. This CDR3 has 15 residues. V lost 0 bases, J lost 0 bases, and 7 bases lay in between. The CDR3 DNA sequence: TGCGCCAGCAGCTTGGCACCCAGCTCCTACAATGAGCAGTTCTTC. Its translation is CASSLAPSSYNEQFF.

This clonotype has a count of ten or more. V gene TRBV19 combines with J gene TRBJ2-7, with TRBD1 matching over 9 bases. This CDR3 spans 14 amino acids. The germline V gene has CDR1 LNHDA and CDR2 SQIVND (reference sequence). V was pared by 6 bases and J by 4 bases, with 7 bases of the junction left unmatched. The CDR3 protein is CASSIRDRVYEQYF. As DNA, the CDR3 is TGTGCCAGTAGCATCCGGGACAGGGTATACGAGCAGTACTTC. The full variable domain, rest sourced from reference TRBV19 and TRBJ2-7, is DGGITQSPKYLFRKEGQNVTLSCEQNLNHDAMYWYRQDPGQGLRLIYYSQIVNDFQKGDIAEGYSVSREKKESFPLTVTSAQKNPTAFYLCASSIRDRVYEQYFGPGTRLTVT.

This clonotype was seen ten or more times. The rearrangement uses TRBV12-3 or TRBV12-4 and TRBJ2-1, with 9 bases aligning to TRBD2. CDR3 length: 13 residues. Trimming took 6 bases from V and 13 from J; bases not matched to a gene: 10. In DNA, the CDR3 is TGTGCCAGCAGCGCACCAGGACTAGCGTTACAGTTCTTC. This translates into CASSAPGLALQFF.

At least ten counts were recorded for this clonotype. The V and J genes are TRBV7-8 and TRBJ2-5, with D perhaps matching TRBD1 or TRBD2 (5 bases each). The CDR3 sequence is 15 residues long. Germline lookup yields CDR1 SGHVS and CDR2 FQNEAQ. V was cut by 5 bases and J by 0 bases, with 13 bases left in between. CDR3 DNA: TGTGCCAGCAGCAACCGGGACGGCTACCAAGAGACCCAGTACTTC. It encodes CASSNRDGYQETQYF.

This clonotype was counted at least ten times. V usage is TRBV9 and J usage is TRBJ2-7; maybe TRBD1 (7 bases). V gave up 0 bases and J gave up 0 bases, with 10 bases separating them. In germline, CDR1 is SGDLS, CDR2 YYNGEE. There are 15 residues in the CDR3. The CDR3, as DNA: TGTGCCAGCAGCGTAGCAGGGGGAGGCTCCTACGAGCAGTACTTC. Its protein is CASSVAGGGSYEQYF. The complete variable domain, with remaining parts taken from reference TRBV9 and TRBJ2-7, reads DSGVTQTPKHLITATGQRVTLRCSPRSGDLSVYWYQQSLDQGLQFLIQYYNGEERAKGNILERFSAQQFPDLHSELNLSSLELGDSALYFCASSVAGGGSYEQYFGPGTRLTVT.

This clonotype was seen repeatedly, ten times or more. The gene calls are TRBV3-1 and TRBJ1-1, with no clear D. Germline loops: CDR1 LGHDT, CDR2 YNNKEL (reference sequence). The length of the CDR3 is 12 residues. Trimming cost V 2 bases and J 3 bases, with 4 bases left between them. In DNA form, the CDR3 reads TGTGCCAGCAGCCAATCCTACACTGAAGCTTTCTTT. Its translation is CASSQSYTEAFF.

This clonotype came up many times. DNA of the CDR3: TGCAGCGTTGAAACGGGACACAACTATGGCTACACCTTC. Protein: CSVETGHNYGYTF. The chain employs TRBV29-1 and TRBJ1-2, with D possibly matching TRBD1 (6 bases). Trimming cost V 2 bases and J 2 bases, with 9 bases left between them. CDR3 length: 13 residues. Germline CDR1 and CDR2: SQVTM and ANQGSEA.